This T cell receptor beta chain came from a study of shared clonotypes between healthy human individuals. Sequencing used immunoSEQ multiplex PCR; TCRdb keeps in-frame clones, though not all of them. The data contain millions of clones, approximately 92% of them singletons. There are 16 residues in the CDR3. In germline, CDR1 is MDHEN, CDR2 SYDVKM. Trimming took off 2 bases at V and 5 bases at J, with 19 bases between the two ends. Sequenced: naive CD4+ T cells sorted from blood. Subset specified: CD45RA+ positively selected. The chain has TRBV28 and TRBJ2-7; D is perhaps TRBD1 (5 bases). The receptor comes from a man between 18 and 29 years old in good health. In DNA, the CDR3 is TGTGCCAGCAGTTTAATGGGGCCCAGGGCATTGAACGAGCAGTACTTC. Residues: CASSLMGPRALNEQYF.